This record concerns one T cell receptor (beta chain) sequence. Per the original methods: Estimated nucleated cell counts came from reference gene primer amplification. Sequencing used immunoSEQ multiplex PCR; TCRdb keeps in-frame clones, though not all of them. V, J and clone size reflect that table, while D and trimming were determined from the DNA. The sample includes 75,000 to 90,000 clones, 80% of them seen just once. This specimen belongs to a study of blood T cell repertoires in COVID-19. About the research overall: The United States, Italy and Spain provided the acute and convalescent COVID-19 samples. Sources were T cells, B-cell-depleted T cells, or PBMCs; the material itself was cDNA or gDNA.

This CDR3 contains 16 residues. The V gene's germline CDR1 is SGHAT and CDR2 FQNNGV. Trimming removed 2 bases from V and 4 bases from J, with 18 bases in between. The sequenced material came from peripheral blood. This rearrangement joins TRBV11-2 to TRBJ2-7, with a possible D match to TRBD2 (7 bases). This TCR derives from a woman in her 40s with active or convalescent COVID-19. The CDR3 sequence is CASSLSGGPTGYEQYF. CDR3 DNA: TGTGCCAGCAGCTTATCGGGGGGCCCTACTGGATACGAGCAGTACTTC.